Reported below is one T cell receptor (beta chain). Its antigen is currently unknown. The data are from a study of T cell responses to AZD1222 COVID-19 vaccine. Germline V gene sequence: CDR1 SGHAT, CDR2 FQNNGV. The CDR3 is 13 residues long. The V segment lost 5 bases and the J segment 5 bases; nucleotides outside the gene matches: 3. This table comes from immunoSEQ multiplex PCR, and its TCRdb copy is limited to in-frame clones, with some not included. The sample yields 120,000 to 150,000 clones, about 87% seen once. Overall study results and limits: Only after the peak T cell response were repertoires sampled. Only a handful of individuals given AZD1222 were seropositive at baseline. Of spike-specific TCRs, nearly half reportedly target regions left unmutated in variants. Clonal diversity may have been underestimated, and the donors were mostly white British, with more females than males.

This clonotype was obtained from an adult in good health. The chain is built from TRBV11-2 and TRBJ2-7, with 10 bases that match TRBD1. Sequences were derived from peripheral blood, sampled on day 0 of AZD1222 vaccination. This chain's CDR3 is CASSADRGNEQYF. The CDR3 nucleotides read TGTGCCAGCAGCGCGGACAGGGGGAACGAGCAGTACTTC.